Below, 24 T cell receptor beta chains from the same sample are listed, as sequenced in a study of T cell responses to AZD1222 COVID-19 vaccine. The method was immunoSEQ multiplex PCR; TCRdb's version includes in-frame clones alone and lacks a portion of them. Of about 130,000 clones listed, around 90% are singletons. This material consisted of peripheral blood, taken on day 0 of AZD1222 vaccination. The source of these receptors is an adult in good health.

The rearrangement uses TRBV30 and TRBJ1-2; no firm D call. Germline loops: CDR1 GTSNPN, CDR2 SVGIG (reference sequence). Trimming pared 0 bases from V and 4 bases from J, leaving 12 bases between. The CDR3 is 14 residues long. The CDR3 DNA sequence: TGTGCCTGGAGTGTACGATCAGGACTCTATGGCTACACCTTC. It is translated as CAWSVRSGLYGYTF.

The rearrangement uses TRBV30 and TRBJ1-1; D remains unclear. V lost 4 bases, J lost 11 bases, and 17 bases lay in between. Looked up from germline, CDR1 is GTSNPN and CDR2 is SVGIG (reference sequence). CDR3 length equals 12 residues. CDR3 in amino acids: CAWNLGTMRAFF. As DNA, the CDR3 is TGTGCCTGGAATTTGGGCACCATGAGGGCTTTCTTT.

The V call is TRBV13, the J call TRBJ2-5; D perhaps matches TRBD1 (5 bases). Germline V gene data show CDR1 as PRHDT and CDR2 as FYEKMQ (reference sequence). V lost 3 bases and J 2 bases, leaving 13 bases between the germline ends. The CDR3 has 15 residues. DNA of the CDR3: TGTGCCAGCAGCTTCCAGTCGACAGTTCAAGAGACCCAGTACTTC. It yields the protein CASSFQSTVQETQYF.

This clone was detected only a few times. The chain recombines TRBV7-9 with TRBJ2-7; 12 nucleotides match TRBD2. Germline lookup yields CDR1 SEHNR and CDR2 FQNEAQ (reference sequence). This CDR3 has 15 amino acids. V lost 5 bases, J lost 4 bases, and 6 bases stayed unmatched. The CDR3 sequence is CASSKGLAGPYEQYF. The CDR3 bases are TGTGCCAGCAGCAAGGGACTAGCGGGCCCATACGAGCAGTACTTC.

The chain recombines TRBV3-1 (or the pseudogene TRBV3-2) with TRBJ2-3; D may match TRBD1 or TRBD2 (6 bases each). The CDR3 covers 15 residues. Germline CDR1 and CDR2: LGHDT and YNNKEL (reference sequence). Trimming took off 5 bases at V and 2 bases at J, with 14 bases between the two ends. CDR3 sequence: CASSKRGEATDTQYF. The DNA of the CDR3 is TGTGCCAGCAGCAAAAGGGGGGAGGCCACAGATACGCAGTATTTT.

V and J are TRBV4-1 and TRBJ2-7, with a weak D call TRBD2 (5 bases). V lost 4 bases and J 3 bases, leaving 10 bases between the germline ends. The CDR3 consists of 13 residues. Looked up from germline, CDR1 is MGHRA and CDR2 is YSYEKL. DNA for the CDR3: TGCGCCAGCAGCCTTACGGACTTCTACGAGCAGTACTTC. Encoded protein: CASSLTDFYEQYF.

V is TRBV24-1 and J is TRBJ2-5; either TRBD1 or TRBD2 may fit D (5 bases each). The CDR3 is 14 residues long. Trimming took 4 bases from V and 1 from J, leaving 9 bases between them. CDR1 and CDR2 (germline): KGHDR, SFDVKD. CDR3 bases: TGTGCCACCAGTGAGGCAGGGACCCAAGAGACCCAGTACTTC. It codes for CATSEAGTQETQYF.

The rearrangement uses TRBV5-1 and TRBJ2-1; D assignment may be TRBD1 or TRBD2 (5 bases each). The CDR3 has 15 amino acids. The germline gives CDR1 SGHRS, CDR2 YFSETQ. Trimming left V 4 bases short and J 10 bases short, with 21 bases between. In DNA form, the CDR3 reads TGCGCCAGCAGCCCCCGGGACGACTGGGGAATGGAGCAGTTCTTC. This gives the protein CASSPRDDWGMEQFF.

J is TRBJ2-7 and V is TRBV19; the match to TRBD1 covers 12 bases. This CDR3 has 14 amino acids. V was clipped by 7 bases and J by 4 bases; unmatched bases: 5. Germline V lookup: CDR1 LNHDA, CDR2 SQIVND (reference sequence). CDR3 loop: CASTPGQGAYEQYF. As DNA, the CDR3 is TGTGCCAGTACTCCGGGACAGGGGGCTTACGAGCAGTACTTC.

The chain uses TRBV4-1 and TRBJ2-2; 10 bases are a match to TRBD2. The CDR3 runs to 17 residues. CDR1 is MGHRA and CDR2 is YSYEKL in the germline V gene. Trimming removed 3 bases from V and 5 bases from J; junction bases left unmatched: 9. CDR3 amino acids: CASSQKDMGLATGELFF. CDR3 in DNA: TGCGCCAGCAGCCAGAAAGATATGGGACTAGCGACCGGGGAGCTGTTTTTT.

The genes are TRBV25-1 and TRBJ2-1, with TRBD2 matching over 9 bases. This CDR3 has 13 residues. From germline, CDR1 is MGHDK and CDR2 SYGVNS. V gave up 7 bases and J gave up 14 bases; unmatched junction bases: 12. The CDR3 is CASMGGRAVAEFF. The CDR3 nucleotides read TGTGCCAGCATGGGCGGGAGGGCCGTCGCCGAGTTCTTC.

J is TRBJ1-1 and V is TRBV2; D call uncertain. This CDR3 comprises 10 residues. Germline V gene data show CDR1 as SNHLY and CDR2 as FYNNEI. V lost 11 bases, J lost 7 bases, and 11 bases lay in between. In DNA form, the CDR3 reads TGTGCCGGGAGGACGGTTGAAGCTTTCTTT. It yields the protein CAGRTVEAFF.

The rearrangement joins TRBV5-4 to TRBJ2-7; D possibly corresponds to TRBD2 (5 bases). CDR3 length: 14 residues. V shed 0 bases and J shed 3 bases, with 10 bases lying between them. The V gene's germline CDR1 is SGHNT and CDR2 YYREEE (reference sequence). The CDR3 nucleotides read TGTGCCAGCAGCTTGGCCGGAGGAAACTACGAGCAGTACTTC. It codes for CASSLAGGNYEQYF.

DNA of the CDR3: TGCGCCAGCAGGGCCGGGTCGAGGCCCGGAAGTTGGGGACAGGCCGGGGAGCTGTTTTTT. Translated, it gives CASRAGSRPGSWGQAGELFF. The chain links TRBV5-1 to TRBJ2-2, with TRBD1 matching 8 bases. The trim removed 5 bases at V and 6 bases at J, leaving 24 bases unmatched. Germline CDR1 is SGHRS and CDR2 is YFSETQ. This CDR3 is 20 amino acids long.

This chain uses TRBV23-1 with TRBJ2-1, with 7 nucleotides matching TRBD2. TRBV23-1 is an open reading frame whose function is uncertain. The J segment lost 8 bases and the V segment lost 5 bases, leaving 9 bases of the junction unmatched. CDR3 length: 14 residues. The CDR3 region is CASSRSGAGHEQFF. The CDR3 DNA follows: TGCGCCAGCAGTAGGTCGGGAGCGGGGCATGAGCAGTTCTTC.

The chain uses TRBV6-2 or TRBV6-3 and TRBJ1-1, with D maybe TRBD1 (6 bases). Germline V lookup: CDR1 MNHEY, CDR2 SVGEGT. The CDR3 spans 17 residues. V was trimmed by 6 bases and J by 2 bases, leaving 22 bases between them. CDR3 protein: CASSRETGAPKNTEAFF. The CDR3 DNA reads as TGTGCCAGCAGCCGCGAGACAGGAGCACCTAAAAACACTGAAGCTTTCTTT.

This clone was detected once. The rearrangement joins TRBV2 to TRBJ1-1; D unclear. The CDR3 spans 10 residues. Trimming removed 4 bases at V and 8 bases at J, with 5 bases between. Germline CDR1 SNHLY, CDR2 FYNNEI. For the CDR3, the DNA is TGTGCCAGCAGTGTGGGGGAAGCTTTCTTT. It codes for CASSVGEAFF.

The CDR3 sequence is CASSPREGLTYEQYF. The CDR3 coding sequence is TGTGCCAGCAGCCCTCGGGAGGGCCTAACCTACGAGCAGTACTTC. The chain employs TRBV9 and TRBJ2-7; 8 bases are shared with TRBD2. This CDR3 region has 15 residues. The V segment lost 4 bases and the J segment 2 bases; nucleotides outside the gene matches: 8. Looked up from germline, CDR1 is SGDLS and CDR2 is YYNGEE.

The chain links TRBV20-1 to TRBJ2-1, with D tentatively TRBD1 (6 bases). This CDR3 has 15 amino acids. Per the germline V gene, CDR1 is DFQATT and CDR2 is SNEGSKA (reference sequence). V was pared by 3 bases and J by 4 bases, with 16 bases between. CDR3 sequence (DNA): TGCAGTGCTAGTGGTCGGAGAGGGGGATACAATGAGCAGTTCTTC. This gives the protein CSASGRRGGYNEQFF.

This chain connects TRBV5-1 to TRBJ2-2; D not certain. Trimming pared 0 bases from V and 2 bases from J, leaving 5 bases between. This CDR3 region has 14 residues. Germline-derived CDR1 and CDR2 are SGHRS and YFSETQ. The CDR3, as DNA: TGCGCCAGCAGCTTGGCGTTCAACACCGGGGAGCTGTTTTTT. This gives the protein CASSLAFNTGELFF.

The rearrangement joins TRBV28 to TRBJ1-2; D unclear. Germline V gives CDR1 MDHEN, CDR2 SYDVKM. V shed 0 bases and J shed 7 bases, with 12 bases lying between them. CDR3 length: 14 amino acids. CDR3 in DNA: TGTGCCAGCAGTTTATGGAGTGCCGGCTTTGGCTACACCTTC. This gives the protein CASSLWSAGFGYTF.

The chain links TRBV9 to TRBJ1-3, with D possibly TRBD1 on 6 matching bases. The CDR3 runs to 18 residues. The germline CDR1 and CDR2 sequences are SGDLS and YYNGEE. With 3 bases removed from V and 0 bases from J, the gap between germline ends came to 19 bases. The CDR3 bases are TGTGCCAGCAGCGCTACCCTTGGGGGGGGCACCTCTGGAAACACCATATATTTT. It specifies CASSATLGGGTSGNTIYF.

The chain employs TRBV28 and TRBJ1-4; tentatively, D is TRBD1 (6 bases). Between the trimmed V and J ends, which lost 6 bases and 4 bases, there was a span of 15 bases. CDR1 is MDHEN and CDR2 is SYDVKM in the germline V gene. This CDR3 contains 15 residues. The CDR3 sequence is CASRTRPGVNEKLFF. The DNA of the CDR3 is TGTGCCAGCAGAACAAGGCCAGGGGTTAATGAAAAACTGTTTTTT.

The V and J genes are TRBV9 and TRBJ1-6; 8 bases align to TRBD1. The CDR3 extends over 16 amino acids. Germline CDR1 reads SGDLS; CDR2 reads YYNGEE. V shed 0 bases and J 7 bases; nucleotides not matched to a gene: 6. CDR3: CASSVEGTGGNSPLHF. CDR3 coding DNA: TGTGCCAGCAGCGTAGAGGGGACAGGAGGCAATTCACCCCTCCACTTT.